The source of this T cell receptor beta chain is a study of blood T cell repertoires in COVID-19. CDR3 length: 13 amino acids. Germline CDR1 PRHDT, CDR2 FYEKMQ (reference sequence). Trimming pared 0 bases from V and 1 base from J, leaving 3 bases between. Generated by immunoSEQ multiplex PCR, the TCRdb table keeps only in-frame clones and is missing some. This table has roughly 210,000 clones, roughly 90% appearing once. The gene calls are TRBV13 and TRBJ1-1; D is undetermined. The TCR originated in a man between 65 and 79 years old with acute or convalescent COVID-19. Sequencing was carried out using peripheral blood. The CDR3, as DNA: TGTGCCAGCAGCTTAGGCTCGAACACTGAAGCTTTCTTT. As protein: CASSLGSNTEAFF.